The present entry profiles one TCR beta chain with its context. Amplified TCR beta CDR3 regions came from RNA transcripts. Using the HTBI primer set, a first-round RT-PCR was run on the TCR CDR3. TCRdb itself ran the multiplex PCR reads through MiXCR, one entry per CDR3 protein. The data hold approximately 640,000 distinct CDR3 sequences, with roughly 17% observed a single time. This sample is part of a study of T cells in Graves' hyperthyroidism and ophthalmopathy. Stable disease denoted Graves' hyperthyroidism without ophthalmopathy progression within 18 months. CDR3 length: 18 amino acids. The trim removed 3 bases at V and 3 bases at J, leaving 11 bases unmatched. Germline loops: CDR1 LNHDA, CDR2 SQIVND (reference sequence).

Sequencing was performed on blood. The sequence was collected from a middle-aged man with Graves' hyperthyroidism. The V call is TRBV19, the J call TRBJ2-2, with TRBD2 identical over 9 bases. The CDR3 bases are TGTGCCAGTAGTATCTTTTGGCGGGGGGGAGAAGACACCGGGGAGCTGTTTTTT. It encodes CASSIFWRGGEDTGELFF.